The following is a T cell receptor (beta chain) sequence with its context. Per the germline V gene, CDR1 is SEHNR and CDR2 is FQNEAQ (reference sequence). The V end lost 5 bases, the J end lost 4 bases, and 21 bases lay between the germline ends. This CDR3 comprises 17 residues. In Seattle, patients joined the study during active infection and were tracked longitudinally. The data stem from a study of blood T cell repertoires in COVID-19. Overall study context: Both acute and convalescent COVID-19 samples were obtained from the United States, Italy and Spain. From T cells, B-cell-depleted T cells, or PBMCs came the material, which was cDNA or gDNA.

How the authors handled the data: Cell counts per sample came from amplifying reference gene primers. TCRdb keeps only in-frame clones here, not all; method: immunoSEQ multiplex PCR. The V and J calls and clone size are taken from that table; D and trimming were inferred from the DNA. The sample lists about 200,000 clones; about four fifths were seen once. Sequenced: peripheral blood. V gene TRBV7-9 combines with J gene TRBJ1-5; D gene ambiguous. This receptor was obtained from a woman aged 55 to 70 with COVID-19, enrolled during active disease. The CDR3 region is CASSPRWRVRGNQPQHF. CDR3 sequence (DNA): TGTGCCAGCAGCCCACGGTGGAGGGTGCGGGGTAATCAGCCCCAGCATTTT.